This TCR beta chain derives from a study of blood T cell repertoires in COVID-19. Study information: From T cells, B-cell-depleted T cells, or PBMCs came the material, which was cDNA or gDNA.

CDR3 length: 13 amino acids. Germline V gene sequence: CDR1 MDHEN, CDR2 SYDVKM. Libraries were prepared by immunoSEQ multiplex PCR; TCRdb keeps only in-frame clonotypes and omits some of them. This sample has roughly 120,000 clones, with 85% found just once. Source material: peripheral blood. The chain couples TRBV28 to TRBJ1-2; 7 positions agree with TRBD1. This receptor was taken from a human donor in a cohort sampled during active COVID-19. The CDR3 region has the DNA TGTGCGATCACTCCCGGACAGGTCTCTGTCTACACCTTC. Protein sequence: CAITPGQVSVYTF.